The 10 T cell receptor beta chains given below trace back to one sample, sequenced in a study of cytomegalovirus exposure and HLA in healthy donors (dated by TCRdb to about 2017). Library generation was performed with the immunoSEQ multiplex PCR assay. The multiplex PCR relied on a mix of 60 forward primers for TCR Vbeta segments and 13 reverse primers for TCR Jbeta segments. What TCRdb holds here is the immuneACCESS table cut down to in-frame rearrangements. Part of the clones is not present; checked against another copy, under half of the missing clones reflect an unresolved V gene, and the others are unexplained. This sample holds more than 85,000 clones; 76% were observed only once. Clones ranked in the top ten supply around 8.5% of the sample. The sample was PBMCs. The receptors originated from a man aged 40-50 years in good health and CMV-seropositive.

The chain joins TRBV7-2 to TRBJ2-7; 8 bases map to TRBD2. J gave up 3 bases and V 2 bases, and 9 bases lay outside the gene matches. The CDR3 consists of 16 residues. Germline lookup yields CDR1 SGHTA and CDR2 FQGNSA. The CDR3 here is CASSLHGREANYEQYF. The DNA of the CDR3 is TGTGCCAGCAGCTTACACGGGCGGGAGGCTAACTACGAGCAGTACTTC.

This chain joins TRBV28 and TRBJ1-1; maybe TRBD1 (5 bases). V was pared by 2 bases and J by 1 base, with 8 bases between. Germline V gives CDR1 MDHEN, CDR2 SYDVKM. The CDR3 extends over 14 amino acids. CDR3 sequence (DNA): TGTGCCAGCAGTTTAATAACAGGGAACACTGAAGCTTTCTTT. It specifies CASSLITGNTEAFF.

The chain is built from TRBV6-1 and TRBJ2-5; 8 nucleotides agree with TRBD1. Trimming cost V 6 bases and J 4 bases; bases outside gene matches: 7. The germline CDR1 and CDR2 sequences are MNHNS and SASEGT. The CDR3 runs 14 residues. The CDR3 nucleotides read TGTGCCAGCAGGAGACAACAGGGGGGAGAGACCCAGTACTTC. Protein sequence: CASRRQQGGETQYF.

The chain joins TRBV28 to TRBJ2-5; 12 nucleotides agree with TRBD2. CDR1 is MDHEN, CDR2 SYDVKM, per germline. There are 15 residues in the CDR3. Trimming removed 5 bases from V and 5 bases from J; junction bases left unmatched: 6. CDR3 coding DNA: TGTGCCAGCAGTCCTAGCGGGGGGGGCTGGGAGACCCAGTACTTC. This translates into CASSPSGGGWETQYF.

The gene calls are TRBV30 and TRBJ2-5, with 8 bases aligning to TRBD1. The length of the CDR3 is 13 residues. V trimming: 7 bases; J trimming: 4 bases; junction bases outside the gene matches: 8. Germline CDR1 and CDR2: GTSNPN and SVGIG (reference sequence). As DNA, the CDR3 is TGTGCCTTTAGGACAGGGAGGTTAGAGACCCAGTACTTC. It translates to CAFRTGRLETQYF. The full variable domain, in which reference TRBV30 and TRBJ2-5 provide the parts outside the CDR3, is SQTIHQWPATLVQPVGSPLSLECTVEGTSNPNLYWYRQAAGRGLQLLFYSVGIGQISSEVPQNLSASRPQDRQFILSSKKLLLSDSGFYLCAFRTGRLETQYFGPGTRLLVL.

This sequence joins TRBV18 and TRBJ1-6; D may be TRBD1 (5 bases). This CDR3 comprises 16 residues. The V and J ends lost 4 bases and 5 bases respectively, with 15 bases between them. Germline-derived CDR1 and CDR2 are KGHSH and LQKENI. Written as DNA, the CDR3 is TGTGCCAGCTCACTATTGGGGCCATCGAATAATTCACCCCTCCACTTT. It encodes CASSLLGPSNNSPLHF.

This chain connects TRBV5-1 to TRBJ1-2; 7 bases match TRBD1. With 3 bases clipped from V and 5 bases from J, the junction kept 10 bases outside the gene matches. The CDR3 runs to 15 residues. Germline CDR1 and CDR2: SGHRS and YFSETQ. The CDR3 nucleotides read TGCGCCAGCAGCTCCAACCAGGGGGAGCGGTATGGCTACACCTTC. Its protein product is CASSSNQGERYGYTF.

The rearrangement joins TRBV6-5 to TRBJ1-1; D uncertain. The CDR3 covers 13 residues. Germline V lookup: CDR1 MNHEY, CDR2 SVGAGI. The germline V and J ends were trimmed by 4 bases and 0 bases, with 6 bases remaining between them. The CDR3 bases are TGTGCCAGCAGTTTCGCGGTGAACACTGAAGCTTTCTTT. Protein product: CASSFAVNTEAFF.

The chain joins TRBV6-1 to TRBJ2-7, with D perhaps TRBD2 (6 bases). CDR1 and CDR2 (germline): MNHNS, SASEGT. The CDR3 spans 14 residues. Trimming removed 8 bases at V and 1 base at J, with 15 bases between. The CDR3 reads CASLLGLGSYEQYF. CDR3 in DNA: TGTGCCAGCCTCCTGGGACTCGGATCCTACGAGCAGTACTTC.

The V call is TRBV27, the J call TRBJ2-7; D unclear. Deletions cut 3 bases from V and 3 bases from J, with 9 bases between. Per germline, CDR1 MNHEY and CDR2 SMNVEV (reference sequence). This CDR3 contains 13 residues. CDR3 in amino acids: CASSFGSFYEQYF. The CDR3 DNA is TGTGCCAGCAGTTTTGGCAGTTTCTACGAGCAGTACTTC.